The 22 T cell receptor beta chains reported below all come from one sample, sequenced in a study of Graves' ophthalmopathy and Graves' hyperthyroidism. Scientists amplified the TCR beta CDR3 regions from RNA transcripts. Scientists carried out first-round RT-PCR using HTBI primers and then a second-round multiplex PCR. TCRdb fed the multiplex PCR reads into MiXCR, producing one record per CDR3 protein. The repertoire has some 160,000 distinct CDR3 sequences, approximately 40% of them found once; the top ten carry roughly 9%. The sequenced material came from peripheral blood. These receptors came from a man aged 30 to 45 with Graves' ophthalmopathy.

This clonotype was observed a handful of times. The chain combines TRBV14 with TRBJ1-1, with no clear D. V gave up 7 bases and J gave up 7 bases, with 16 bases separating them. The CDR3 is 13 amino acids. The germline gives CDR1 SGHDN, CDR2 FVKESK. CDR3 bases: TGTGCCAGCATGGACGGGATTGGGGTTGAAGCTTTCTTT. Translating it yields CASMDGIGVEAFF.

The rearrangement links TRBV6-1 to TRBJ2-7; weak D call: TRBD1 (6 bases). V gave up 3 bases and J gave up 5 bases, with 14 bases separating them. This CDR3 is built from 14 residues. Germline V lookup: CDR1 MNHNS, CDR2 SASEGT. CDR3 nucleotide sequence: TGTGCCAGCAGTGAGAGGGGGATTTTTGACGAGCAGTACTTC. Translated: CASSERGIFDEQYF.

The CDR3 sequence is CASSLGGLPNGYTF. The CDR3 DNA reads as TGTGCCAGCAGTTTAGGCGGCCTTCCAAATGGCTACACCTTC. This sequence joins TRBV6-2 or TRBV6-3 and TRBJ1-2; D unresolved. This CDR3 has 14 residues. In germline, CDR1 is MNHEY, CDR2 SVGEGT. Trimming left V 4 bases short and J 6 bases short, with 15 bases between.

At least ten counts were recorded for this clonotype. The CDR3 bases are TGTGCCAGTAGTATATCGGGGCGAGCTTTCTTT. Amino acids: CASSISGRAFF. The chain couples TRBV19 to TRBJ1-1, with D possibly matching TRBD1 (5 bases). Looked up from germline, CDR1 is LNHDA and CDR2 is SQIVND (reference sequence). Trimming took 2 bases from V and 10 from J, leaving 8 bases between them. This CDR3 region has 11 residues.

The rearrangement uses TRBV6-1 and TRBJ1-5; D is perhaps TRBD1 (6 bases). Germline CDR1 and CDR2: MNHNS and SASEGT. The CDR3 spans 16 residues. The V end was cut by 6 bases, the J end by 2 bases, with 17 bases between. The CDR3 is CASRAGGATGNQPQHF. The CDR3, as DNA: TGTGCCAGCAGGGCCGGGGGGGCGACTGGCAATCAGCCCCAGCATTTT.

The chain joins TRBV7-8 to TRBJ2-7; 11 bases line up with TRBD1. This CDR3 has 14 residues. Trimming removed 3 bases from V and 6 bases from J; junction bases left unmatched: 4. From germline, CDR1 is SGHVS and CDR2 FQNEAQ. The CDR3 here is CASSFRTGGVEQYF. The CDR3 nucleotides are TGTGCCAGCAGCTTTAGGACAGGGGGCGTCGAGCAGTACTTC.

The chain links TRBV20-1 to TRBJ1-5; no clear D. The length of the CDR3 is 14 residues. V lost 1 base, J lost 3 bases, and 10 bases lay in between. From germline, CDR1 is DFQATT and CDR2 SNEGSKA (reference sequence). The DNA for the CDR3 is TGCAGTGCTAGAGTGGGAGGCCCCAATCAGCCCCAGCATTTT. Translation: CSARVGGPNQPQHF.

The table lists this clonotype with many counts. V is TRBV6-5 and J is TRBJ1-2, with D unclear. V lost 0 bases and J lost 8, with 7 bases in between. CDR3 length equals 12 residues. In germline, CDR1 is MNHEY, CDR2 SVGAGI. CDR3: CASSYSGLGYTF. As DNA, the CDR3 is TGTGCCAGCAGTTACTCAGGGTTGGGCTACACCTTC.

J is TRBJ1-6 and V is TRBV12-3 or TRBV12-4; perhaps TRBD1 as D (6 bases). This CDR3 has 16 residues. V was pared by 2 bases and J by 1 base, with 9 bases between. CDR3 amino acids: CASSLTDSSYNSPLHF. Written as DNA, the CDR3 is TGTGCCAGCAGTTTAACGGACAGTTCCTATAATTCACCCCTCCACTTT.

The genes are TRBV12-3 or TRBV12-4 and TRBJ1-5; TRBD1 is a possible D gene (5 bases). CDR3 length: 14 residues. The ends were cut back, 6 bases at V and 4 bases at J, with 13 bases in the middle. In DNA, the CDR3 is TGTGCCAGCAGCTACCGGGACGGGAATCAGCCCCAGCATTTT. Amino acid sequence: CASSYRDGNQPQHF.

This clonotype was observed many times. The rearrangement joins TRBV11-2 to TRBJ2-2, with 9 bases identical to TRBD1. Germline lookup yields CDR1 SGHAT and CDR2 FQNNGV. The CDR3 consists of 17 residues. V lost 2 bases and J lost 1; bases outside the gene matches: 5. Here the CDR3 reads CASSLTRDRVNTGELFF. The CDR3 bases are TGTGCCAGCAGCTTAACCCGGGACAGGGTGAACACCGGGGAGCTGTTTTTT.

This clonotype has a single count. The chain uses TRBV6-2 or TRBV6-3 and TRBJ2-7, with 9 bases fitting TRBD2. The CDR3 is 15 amino acids. Germline values: CDR1 MNHEY, CDR2 SVGEGT. The junction had 7 bases not matched to a gene; V was cut back by 5 bases and J by 2 bases. CDR3 amino acids: CASSDGLATTYEQYF. The DNA for the CDR3 is TGTGCCAGCAGTGATGGACTAGCGACTACCTACGAGCAGTACTTC.

The sample holds many counts of this clonotype. This rearrangement joins TRBV7-2 to TRBJ2-2; perhaps TRBD2 as D (5 bases). V was cut by 5 bases and J by 8 bases, with 12 bases left in between. Germline V CDR1 and CDR2: SGHTA, FQGNSA. The CDR3 runs 13 residues. The chain's CDR3 is CASSLMREGELFF. DNA of the CDR3: TGTGCCAGCAGCCTGATGAGGGAAGGGGAGCTGTTTTTT.

This clonotype was detected ten times or more. The V call is TRBV6-5, the J call TRBJ1-6; TRBD1 matches 11 bases. Germline V lookup: CDR1 MNHEY, CDR2 SVGAGI. The CDR3 runs to 19 residues. V lost 1 base and J lost 0; bases outside the gene matches: 5. The CDR3 loop reads CASSYYGQGASSYNSPLHF. The DNA for the CDR3 is TGTGCCAGCAGTTACTATGGACAGGGGGCCAGCTCCTATAATTCACCCCTCCACTTT.

Ten or more counts support this clonotype. The chain carries TRBV7-2 and TRBJ2-2; 8 positions agree with TRBD2. The CDR3 loop spans 15 amino acids. CDR1 and CDR2 from the germline V gene are SGHTA and FQGNSA. V lost 2 bases to trimming and J lost 7 bases; unmatched junction nucleotides: 6. CDR3 sequence (DNA): TGTGCCAGCAGCTTAATGAGCGGGAGCATCGGGGAGCTGTTTTTT. Translated, it gives CASSLMSGSIGELFF.

The rearrangement uses TRBV6-2 or TRBV6-3 and TRBJ2-5; maybe TRBD2 (6 bases). Trimming took off 7 bases at V and 3 bases at J, with 9 bases between the two ends. There are 12 residues in the CDR3. Germline V gene sequence: CDR1 MNHEY, CDR2 SVGEGT. The CDR3, as DNA: TGTGCCAGCAACTCGGGAGAAGAGACCCAGTACTTC. Its protein is CASNSGEETQYF.

This clonotype has at least ten counts. The chain combines TRBV6-2 or TRBV6-3 with TRBJ1-1; D is possibly TRBD1 (6 bases). This CDR3 contains 17 residues. Trimming removed 2 bases at V and 1 base at J, with 17 bases between. The germline V gene encodes CDR1 MNHEY and CDR2 SVGEGT. CDR3 in DNA: TGTGCCAGCAGTTACCCTTCAGGGGCGCCAAGGAACACTGAAGCTTTCTTT. It is translated as CASSYPSGAPRNTEAFF.

J is TRBJ1-2 and V is TRBV12-3 or TRBV12-4; a possible D gene is TRBD1 (6 bases). V was shortened by 5 bases and J by 5 bases, with 15 bases between the two germline ends. This CDR3 is built from 14 residues. The CDR3 sequence: CASSPLGQLYGYTF. CDR3 nucleotides: TGTGCCAGCAGTCCCCTAGGACAGTTATATGGCTACACCTTC.

This clonotype was recorded many times. The V call is TRBV6-1, the J call TRBJ1-1; D is unclear. Trimming took off 5 bases at V and 0 bases at J, with 7 bases between the two ends. This CDR3 contains 13 residues. Germline V gene lookup returns CDR1 MNHNS and CDR2 SASEGT. The CDR3 is CASSPLVNTEAFF. DNA for the CDR3: TGTGCCAGCAGTCCATTGGTGAACACTGAAGCTTTCTTT.

The chain recombines TRBV12-3 or TRBV12-4 with TRBJ2-7; 9 bases fit TRBD2. The CDR3 is made up of 15 amino acids. J was trimmed by 0 bases and V by 5 bases; bases with no gene match: 5. The CDR3 DNA follows: TGTGCCAGCAGTCCTAGCGGGGCTAGCTCCTACGAGCAGTACTTC. Translation gives CASSPSGASSYEQYF.

This clonotype was observed many times. The chain links TRBV6-5 to TRBJ2-7; TRBD1 is a possible D gene (6 bases). The CDR3 is 15 residues long. Germline loops: CDR1 MNHEY, CDR2 SVGAGI. V lost 2 bases and J lost 1, with 12 bases in between. For the CDR3, the DNA is TGTGCCAGCAGTTACGGCAGGGGAGAGTCCTACGAGCAGTACTTC. Translating gives CASSYGRGESYEQYF.

This clonotype was recorded a few times. This chain connects TRBV6-1 to TRBJ2-7; the D is unclear. The ends were cut back, 3 bases at V and 2 bases at J, with 8 bases in the middle. CDR1 MNHNS and CDR2 SASEGT come from the germline V gene. This CDR3 spans 13 amino acids. CDR3 nucleotide sequence: TGTGCCAGCAGTGACGGCCAAACCTACGAGCAGTACTTC. Translating it yields CASSDGQTYEQYF.